Detailed here is one TCR beta chain. Its target is unknown. TCRdb derives one entry per CDR3 protein from the 5' RACE reads, leaving out DNA. The specimen's table records approximately 170,000 distinct CDR3 sequences. The data were obtained in a study of T cells expressing NK-cell markers. Study in general: Eight donors were sequenced, seven testing HCMV-seropositive and one testing seronegative. Whole-study findings and limits: The study left the HCMV specificity of expanded NKG2C+ T cell clones unresolved.

Looked up from germline, CDR1 is SGHAT and CDR2 is FQNNGV. The CDR3 extends over 17 amino acids. The sequence was obtained from a man between 18 and 69 years old in good health. The rearrangement joins TRBV11-2 to TRBJ2-5; no DNA is available, so the TRBD2 call from TCRdb remains unchecked. Source material: blood T cells: a sorted CD56 or NKG2C T cell subset, CD4+ or CD8+ T cells, or bulk PBMC T cells (not recorded which). CDR3 loop: CASSFASAGYSQETQYF.